This is a list of T cell receptor beta chains from one sample in a study of blood T cell repertoires in COVID-19. The method was immunoSEQ multiplex PCR; TCRdb's version includes in-frame clones alone and lacks a portion of them. This table has about 160,000 clones, 85% appearing once. Sequencing used peripheral blood. The receptors originated from a human donor with acute or convalescent COVID-19. The donor label of this sample is uncertain. The CDR3 runs from the conserved cysteine through the conserved F or W. Fields, in order: J gene, CDR3 length, V gene, clone size, D gene, CDR3 protein, CDR3 DNA. A D gene is named only where the DNA matches it firmly. Not all rows give a size; the values are once, few, many and, for expanded clones, a class.

>TRBJ2-5|16|TRBV5-1|.|TRBD2
CASSYTSGGHQETQYF
TGCGCCAGCAGCTATACTAGCGGGGGTCACCAAGAGACCCAGTACTTC
>TRBJ1-5|15|TRBV28|.|.
CASSFYRQARQPQHF
TGTGCCAGCAGTTTCTATCGGCAGGCACGACAGCCCCAGCATTTT
>TRBJ2-5|14|TRBV3-1/TRBV3-2|.|TRBD1
CASSQDRGLKTQYF
TGTGCCAGCAGCCAAGACAGGGGGTTGAAGACCCAGTACTTC
>TRBJ2-7|11|TRBV28|.|TRBD1
CASNHRGEQYF
TGTGCCAGCAATCACAGGGGCGAGCAGTACTTC
>TRBJ2-5|17|TRBV5-1|once|TRBD2
CASSLAASGDSKETQYF
TGCGCCAGCAGCTTGGCCGCTAGCGGGGATTCTAAAGAGACCCAGTACTTC
>TRBJ2-1|11|TRBV6-5|.|.
CASISYNEQFF
TGTGCCAGCATCAGTTACAATGAGCAGTTCTTC
>TRBJ2-7|15|TRBV5-1|.|.
CASSLGRGRTYEQYF
TGCGCCAGCAGCTTAGGGAGGGGGAGGACCTACGAGCAGTACTTC
>TRBJ2-5|13|TRBV6-6|.|.
CASSSQTPETQYF
TGTGCCAGCAGTTCGCAGACACCAGAGACCCAGTACTTC
>TRBJ1-4|13|TRBV5-4|.|TRBD1
CASKRQGDEKLFF
TGTGCCAGCAAGCGACAGGGGGATGAAAAACTGTTTTTT
>TRBJ2-7|13|TRBV30|.|.
CAWSVGRNYEQYF
TGTGCCTGGAGTGTGGGGAGAAACTACGAGCAGTACTTC
>TRBJ2-2|13|TRBV28|.|.
CASSRRNTGELFF
TGTGCCAGTTCTAGGAGGAACACCGGGGAGCTGTTTTTT
>TRBJ1-3|12|TRBV3-1/TRBV3-2|.|.
CASSHSQNTIYF
TGTGCCAGCAGCCATTCCCAAAACACCATATATTTT
>TRBJ1-6|17|TRBV27|.|TRBD1
CASSLLSRQGYNSPLHF
TGTGCCAGCAGTTTATTATCGAGACAGGGCTATAATTCACCCCTCCACTTT
>TRBJ2-7|15|TRBV27|.|TRBD1
CASSKKGTDSYEQYF
TGTGCCAGCAGTAAAAAGGGGACAGATTCCTACGAGCAGTACTTC
>TRBJ1-1|14|TRBV9|.|TRBD1
CASSVHRDRGEAFF
TGTGCCAGCAGCGTTCACAGGGACAGGGGTGAAGCTTTCTTT
>TRBJ1-1|12|TRBV6-2/TRBV6-3|few|TRBD1
CASSQQTGKAFF
TGTGCCAGCAGTCAGCAGACAGGGAAAGCTTTCTTT
>TRBJ1-3|14|TRBV5-1|.|.
CASSPNALGNTIYF
TGCGCCAGCAGCCCGAACGCTCTAGGAAACACCATATATTTT
>TRBJ2-1|11|TRBV11-2|.|.
CASSLAREQFF
TGTGCCAGCAGCTTAGCGCGTGAGCAGTTCTTC
>TRBJ1-5|15|TRBV9|.|TRBD1
CASSNRDRPNQPQHF
TGTGCCAGCAGCAATCGGGACAGACCCAATCAGCCCCAGCATTTT
>TRBJ1-2|13|TRBV9|.|.
CASSVDVNYGYTF
TGCGCCAGCAGCGTAGATGTAAACTATGGCTACACCTTC
>TRBJ1-3|16|TRBV5-8|.|.
CASSPVGLISGNTIYF
TGTGCCAGCAGCCCCGTGGGACTGATCTCTGGAAACACCATATATTTT
>TRBJ1-1|15|TRBV2|.|.
CASSESVGRGTEAFF
TGTGCCAGCAGTGAAAGTGTTGGCAGGGGCACTGAAGCTTTCTTT
>TRBJ1-1|14|TRBV6-5|.|TRBD1
CASTSGTANTEAFF
TGTGCCAGCACCTCCGGGACAGCGAACACTGAAGCTTTCTTT
>TRBJ2-1|15|TRBV19|.|.
CASSKDVTVQGEQFF
TGTGCCAGTAGTAAGGATGTGACAGTTCAGGGTGAGCAGTTCTTC
>TRBJ2-1|15|TRBV24-1|.|TRBD1
CATSDLRDSGNEQFF
TGTGCCACCAGTGATTTACGGGACAGCGGCAATGAGCAGTTCTTC
>TRBJ2-5|14|TRBV7-9|.|TRBD1
CASRRQGAQETQYF
TGTGCCAGCAGGCGACAGGGGGCCCAAGAGACCCAGTACTTC
>TRBJ1-1|15|TRBV6-5|.|TRBD1
CASSYLGQGTTEAFF
TGTGCCAGCAGTTACCTTGGACAGGGGACCACTGAAGCTTTCTTT
>TRBJ1-2|15|TRBV2|.|.
CASSPPTAERRGYTF
TGTGCCAGCAGTCCCCCCACTGCTGAACGGCGGGGCTACACCTTC
>TRBJ2-2|15|TRBV11-2|.|TRBD1
CASRLQGSVAGELFF
TGTGCCAGCAGACTACAGGGGAGTGTCGCCGGGGAGCTGTTTTTT
>TRBJ1-5|12|TRBV7-9|once|.
CASSNGRQPQHF
TGTGCCAGCAGCAACGGCAGGCAGCCCCAGCATTTT
>TRBJ1-2|15|TRBV5-1|.|TRBD1
CASSFMTGGYYGYTF
TGCGCCAGCAGCTTCATGACAGGGGGTTACTATGGCTACACCTTC
>TRBJ1-5|17|TRBV14|.|.
CASSPPSPRFSNQPQHF
TGTGCCAGCAGCCCCCCCTCTCCGCGATTTAGCAATCAGCCCCAGCATTTT
>TRBJ2-7|16|TRBV5-1|.|.
CASSPRPDTPTYEQYF
TGCGCCAGCAGCCCCCGCCCGGACACTCCAACCTACGAGCAGTACTTC
>TRBJ1-1|13|TRBV5-1|.|.
CASSFRENTEAFF
TGCGCCAGCAGCTTCAGGGAGAACACTGAAGCTTTCTTT
>TRBJ2-7|14|TRBV7-2|.|.
CASSPRTASYEQYF
TGTGCCAGCAGCCCTAGGACAGCTTCCTACGAGCAGTACTTC
>TRBJ2-7|13|TRBV12-3/TRBV12-4|few|.
CASSLAASYEQYF
TGTGCCAGCAGTTTGGCAGCGTCCTACGAGCAGTACTTC
>TRBJ2-5|14|TRBV28|.|TRBD2
CASTLAGGQETQYF
TGTGCCAGCACCCTTGCGGGGGGGCAAGAGACCCAGTACTTC
>TRBJ1-4|17|TRBV7-2|.|TRBD1
CASSLVPGGGPNEKLFF
TGTGCCAGCAGCTTAGTCCCAGGGGGTGGTCCTAATGAAAAACTGTTTTTT
>TRBJ1-5|15|TRBV5-4|few|.
CASSLGGGSNQPQHF
TGTGCCAGCAGCTTGGGCGGGGGTAGCAATCAGCCCCAGCATTTT
>TRBJ2-5|17|TRBV5-4|.|TRBD2
CASSRGGLGGFQETQYF
TGTGCCAGCAGCCGGGGGGGCCTCGGGGGCTTTCAAGAGACCCAGTACTTC
>TRBJ1-4|15|TRBV19|.|.
CASSLRQISGEKLFF
TGTGCCAGTAGTCTCAGACAGATTAGTGGTGAAAAACTGTTTTTT
>TRBJ1-1|14|TRBV18|.|.
CASSPGGAYTEAFF
TGTGCCAGCTCACCTGGAGGGGCGTACACTGAAGCTTTCTTT